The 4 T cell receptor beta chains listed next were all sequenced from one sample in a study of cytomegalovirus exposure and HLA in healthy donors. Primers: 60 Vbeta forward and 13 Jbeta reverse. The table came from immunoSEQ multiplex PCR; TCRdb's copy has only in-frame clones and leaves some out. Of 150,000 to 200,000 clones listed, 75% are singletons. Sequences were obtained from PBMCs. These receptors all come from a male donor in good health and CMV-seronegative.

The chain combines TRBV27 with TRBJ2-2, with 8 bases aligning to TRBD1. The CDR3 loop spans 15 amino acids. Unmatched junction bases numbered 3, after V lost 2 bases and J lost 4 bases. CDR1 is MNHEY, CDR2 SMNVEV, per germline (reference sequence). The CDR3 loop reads CASSLRQGSTGELFF. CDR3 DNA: TGTGCCAGCAGTTTAAGACAGGGGAGCACCGGGGAGCTGTTTTTT.

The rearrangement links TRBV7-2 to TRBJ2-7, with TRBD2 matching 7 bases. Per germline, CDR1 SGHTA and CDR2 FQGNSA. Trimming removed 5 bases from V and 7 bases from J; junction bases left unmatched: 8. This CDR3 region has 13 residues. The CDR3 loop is CASSAHAGGEQYF. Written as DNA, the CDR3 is TGTGCCAGCAGCGCCCACGCCGGGGGGGAGCAGTACTTC.

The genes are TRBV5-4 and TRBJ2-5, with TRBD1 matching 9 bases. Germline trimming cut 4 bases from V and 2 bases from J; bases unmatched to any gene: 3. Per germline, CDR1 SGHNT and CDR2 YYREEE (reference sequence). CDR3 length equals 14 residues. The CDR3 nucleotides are TGTGCCAGCAGCACCGGACAGGGGCAAGAGACCCAGTACTTC. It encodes CASSTGQGQETQYF.

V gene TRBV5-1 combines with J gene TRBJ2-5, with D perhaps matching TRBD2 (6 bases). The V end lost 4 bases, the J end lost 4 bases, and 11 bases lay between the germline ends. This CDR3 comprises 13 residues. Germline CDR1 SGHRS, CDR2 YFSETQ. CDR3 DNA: TGCGCCAGCAGCCCGGGAGCGCGAGAGACCCAGTACTTC. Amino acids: CASSPGARETQYF.